This TCR beta chain stems from a study of blood T cells in healthy people across ages. Using a J-beta primer mix together with a sample-barcoded 5' primer, a second PCR was run for about 6 to 12 cycles. TCRdb redid the calling of the 5' RACE reads with MiXCR, one entry per CDR3 protein. Of approximately 1.5 million distinct CDR3 sequences in the sample, roughly 30% were seen once. This CDR3 region has 14 residues. CDR1 and CDR2 from the germline V gene are MGHRA and YSYEKL. V was clipped by 1 base and J by 6 bases, with 13 bases between them. This clonotype was found many times. The specimen was blood. The rearrangement joins TRBV4-1 to TRBJ2-7; TRBD1 might be the D (5 bases). This clonotype was sampled from a woman aged 25 to 39 in good health. CDR3 DNA: TGCGCCAGCAGCCAAGCTAGGGGATTCGGCGAGCAGTACTTC. The encoded protein is CASSQARGFGEQYF.